This TCR beta chain was observed in a study of blood T cell repertoires in COVID-19. Overall study: Collection of acute and convalescent COVID-19 samples took place in the United States, Italy and Spain. In each case, the material was cDNA or gDNA derived from T cells, B-cell-depleted T cells, or PBMCs.

As handled by the study authors: How many nucleated cells were present was estimated from reference gene primer amplification. Sequencing used immunoSEQ multiplex PCR; TCRdb keeps in-frame clones, though not all of them. That table is the source of V, J and clone size, and D and trimming were worked out from the DNA. This table holds under 200,000 clones, roughly 85% found once. Seattle patients were enrolled while actively infected and followed longitudinally. Sequenced sample: peripheral blood. This TCR was recovered from a woman aged 55-70 years with COVID-19, enrolled during active disease.

The DNA of the CDR3 is TGTGCCAGTAGTAGGGGCAGGGAAGCGTACGGCTACACCTTC. Protein: CASSRGREAYGYTF. The chain combines TRBV19 with TRBJ1-2, with D perhaps TRBD1 (5 bases). This CDR3 has 14 residues. V lost 4 bases and J 8 bases, leaving 17 bases between the germline ends. CDR1 is LNHDA, CDR2 SQIVND, per germline (reference sequence).